The 31 T cell receptor beta chains in this list originate from one sample, sequenced in a study of PD-L1 blockade in urothelial cancer. Time point reported: pretreatment peripheral blood. TCRdb keeps only in-frame clones here, not all; method: immunoSEQ multiplex PCR. The top ten hold approximately 15% of the sample, which has about 72,000 clones, about 90% seen once. The starting material was PBMCs, obtained around atezolizumab (anti-PD-L1) treatment. Receptors were obtained from a man aged 60-69 years with urothelial cancer.

This rearrangement joins TRBV7-2 to TRBJ2-7; TRBD2 matches 7 bases. The CDR3 loop spans 14 amino acids. Unmatched junction bases numbered 3, after V lost 1 base and J lost 3 bases. Germline CDR1 SGHTA, CDR2 FQGNSA. CDR3 DNA sequence: TGTGCCAGCAGCTTAGGCCGGGGGGACTACGAGCAGTACTTC. Its protein is CASSLGRGDYEQYF.

The chain is built from TRBV19 and TRBJ2-1; D possibly corresponds to TRBD2 (6 bases). Germline CDR1 reads LNHDA; CDR2 reads SQIVND (reference sequence). The V and J ends lost 3 bases and 6 bases respectively, with 12 bases between them. The CDR3 spans 14 residues. The CDR3 loop reads CASSMGGLSNEQFF. The CDR3 bases are TGTGCCAGTAGTATGGGAGGACTTAGCAATGAGCAGTTCTTC.

V and J are TRBV9 and TRBJ2-7; TRBD2 matches 13 bases. This CDR3 has 18 residues. CDR1 and CDR2 from the germline V gene are SGDLS and YYNGEE. The ends lost 0 bases at V and 1 base at J; junction bases unmatched: 7. Here the CDR3 DNA reads TGTGCCAGCAGCGTAGGGACTAGCGGGGGAGAAGTTTCCTACGAGCAGTACTTC. This encodes CASSVGTSGGEVSYEQYF.

V is TRBV28 and J is TRBJ2-1; TRBD1 agrees at 7 bases. This CDR3 has 14 amino acids. CDR1 MDHEN and CDR2 SYDVKM come from the germline V gene. V gave up 6 bases and J gave up 8 bases; unmatched junction bases: 10. The CDR3 reads CASRRQATGDEQFF. CDR3 DNA: TGTGCCAGCAGACGACAGGCCACAGGGGATGAGCAGTTCTTC. The whole variable domain, remainder taken from reference TRBV28 and TRBJ2-1, is DVKVTQSSRYLVKRTGEKVFLECVQDMDHENMFWYRQDPGLGLRLIYFSYDVKMKEKGDIPEGYSVSREKKERFSLILESASTNQTSMYLCASRRQATGDEQFFGPGTRLTVL.

This sequence joins TRBV10-3 and TRBJ2-1; D is unclear. The CDR3 is 13 residues long. Trimming removed 0 bases at V and 6 bases at J, with 6 bases between. In germline, CDR1 is ENHRY, CDR2 SYGVKD. The CDR3 region is CAISESLGNEQFF. The CDR3 region has the DNA TGTGCCATCAGTGAGTCTCTCGGCAATGAGCAGTTCTTC.

The rearrangement uses TRBV7-9 and TRBJ2-1; a possible D gene is TRBD1 (5 bases). With 5 bases removed from V and 1 base from J, the gap between germline ends came to 15 bases. CDR1 is SEHNR and CDR2 is FQNEAQ in the germline V gene (reference sequence). The CDR3 sequence is 16 residues long. CDR3 DNA: TGTGCCAGCAGCCCACCCAGGGCCAGTTCCTACAATGAGCAGTTCTTC. This translates into CASSPPRASSYNEQFF.

This clone was observed a handful of times. The chain uses TRBV10-1 and TRBJ1-6, with 7 nucleotides matching TRBD1. Losses at the gene ends were 4 bases for V and 5 bases for J; bases not matched to a gene: 2. The CDR3 is 14 residues long. CDR1 is WNHNN and CDR2 is SYGVQD in the germline V gene (reference sequence). The CDR3 here is CASSAGQNNSPLHF. The DNA of the CDR3 is TGCGCCAGCAGTGCGGGACAGAATAATTCACCCCTCCACTTT.

The rearrangement uses TRBV5-4 and TRBJ1-1; TRBD1 is a possible D gene (6 bases). V shed 5 bases and J shed 0 bases, with 14 bases lying between them. Germline V gene sequence: CDR1 SGHNT, CDR2 YYREEE (reference sequence). There are 15 residues in the CDR3. In DNA, the CDR3 is TGTGCCAGCAGGGTGGCAGGGGTCATGAACACTGAAGCTTTCTTT. Protein product: CASRVAGVMNTEAFF.

The chain carries TRBV4-1 and TRBJ2-7; D call uncertain. The V gene's germline CDR1 is MGHRA and CDR2 YSYEKL. V was cut by 5 bases and J by 2 bases, with 10 bases left in between. CDR3 length: 13 amino acids. CDR3 amino acids: CASSKTDTYEQYF. CDR3 DNA sequence: TGCGCCAGCAGCAAAACAGATACCTACGAGCAGTACTTC.

The chain joins TRBV25-1 to TRBJ2-1; weak D call: TRBD1 (6 bases). The CDR3 length is 14 residues. In germline, CDR1 is MGHDK, CDR2 SYGVNS. The V gene lost 7 bases and the J gene lost 4 bases, with 14 bases spanning the gap. The DNA for the CDR3 is TGTGCCAGCATCGAAGGACAGCTGTACAATGAGCAGTTCTTC. Translating it yields CASIEGQLYNEQFF. Full variable domain (rest looked up from reference TRBV25-1 and TRBJ2-1): EADIYQTPRYLVIGTGKKITLECSQTMGHDKMYWYQQDPGMELHLIHYSYGVNSTEKGDLSSESTVSRIRTEHFPLTLESARPSHTSQYLCASIEGQLYNEQFFGPGTRLTVL.

The chain is built from TRBV9 and TRBJ2-2, with 7 bases identical to TRBD1. Looked up from germline, CDR1 is SGDLS and CDR2 is YYNGEE. The V and J ends lost 5 bases and 3 bases, in that order; junction bases with no gene match: 10. The CDR3 has 16 residues. The CDR3 here is CASSQSGTAYTGELFF. CDR3 sequence (DNA): TGTGCCAGCAGTCAATCCGGGACAGCCTACACCGGGGAGCTGTTTTTT. The whole variable domain, filled in from reference TRBV9 and TRBJ2-2, reads DSGVTQTPKHLITATGQRVTLRCSPRSGDLSVYWYQQSLDQGLQFLIQYYNGEERAKGNILERFSAQQFPDLHSELNLSSLELGDSALYFCASSQSGTAYTGELFFGEGSRLTVL.

J is TRBJ1-2 and V is TRBV21-1; TRBD1 is the table's D call and was not checked against the DNA. TRBV21-1 is a listed pseudogene. This CDR3 is 15 amino acids long. The CDR3 is CASSNLGQWNGGYTF. CDR3 sequence (DNA): TGTGCCAGCAGCAACCTGGGGCAATGGAATGGCGGCTACACCTTC.

The count of this clone is one. The chain has TRBV18 and TRBJ1-3; 7 bases match TRBD1. Germline lookup yields CDR1 KGHSH and CDR2 LQKENI. The CDR3 is 16 amino acids. Trimming at V came to 1 base and at J to 2 bases, leaving 5 bases not matched to a gene. Here the CDR3 reads CASSPQGARTGNTIYF. The DNA of the CDR3 is TGTGCCAGCTCACCACAGGGGGCGCGTACTGGAAACACCATATATTTT.

Only one count was recorded for this clone. The chain couples TRBV27 to TRBJ2-5; TRBD2 might be the D (5 bases). Trimming removed 1 base from V and 2 bases from J, with 11 bases in between. CDR1 MNHEY and CDR2 SMNVEV come from the germline V gene (reference sequence). The CDR3 runs to 15 residues. The CDR3 coding sequence is TGTGCCAGCAGTTTATTGGCAGGAGGTCAAGAGACCCAGTACTTC. This sequence encodes CASSLLAGGQETQYF.

This rearrangement joins TRBV30 to TRBJ2-2, with 7 bases matching TRBD1. The CDR3 spans 16 residues. Germline CDR1 is GTSNPN and CDR2 is SVGIG (reference sequence). The trim removed 4 bases at V and 0 bases at J, leaving 8 bases unmatched. This CDR3 reads CAWKSPGTANTGELFF. CDR3 bases: TGTGCCTGGAAGTCTCCCGGGACAGCGAACACCGGGGAGCTGTTTTTT.

The chain joins TRBV2 to TRBJ2-7, with D perhaps matching TRBD1 (6 bases). CDR1 is SNHLY, CDR2 FYNNEI, per germline. V lost 8 bases and J 4 bases, leaving 12 bases between the germline ends. The CDR3 is made up of 12 amino acids. The CDR3 is CASGWGPYEQYF. The DNA for the CDR3 is TGTGCCAGCGGATGGGGGCCATACGAGCAGTACTTC.

The chain couples TRBV4-3 to TRBJ2-3, with TRBD2 matching over 9 bases. V was pared by 1 base and J by 2 bases, with 10 bases of the junction left unmatched. This CDR3 comprises 18 residues. Germline V CDR1 and CDR2: LGHNA, YSLEER. CDR3 region: CASSQVVGLAGSTDTQYF. CDR3 coding DNA: TGCGCCAGCAGCCAAGTTGTCGGGCTAGCGGGGTCCACAGATACGCAGTATTTT.

This sequence joins TRBV6-6 and TRBJ1-6; a possible D gene is TRBD1 (6 bases). The CDR3 length is 14 residues. V was trimmed by 5 bases and J by 5 bases, leaving 10 bases between them. Germline lookup yields CDR1 MNHNY and CDR2 SVGAGI (reference sequence). CDR3 bases: TGTGCCAGCAGTAGACGGACAGATAATTCACCCCTCCACTTT. Amino acid sequence: CASSRRTDNSPLHF.

This chain links TRBV6-5 with TRBJ1-4; 8 nucleotides match TRBD1. In germline, CDR1 is MNHEY, CDR2 SVGAGI. J lost 0 bases, V lost 4 bases, and 4 bases had no gene match. The CDR3 extends over 16 amino acids. The CDR3 is CASSSRQGTTNEKLFF. The CDR3 region has the DNA TGTGCCAGCAGTTCCCGACAGGGGACAACTAATGAAAAACTGTTTTTT.

The gene calls are TRBV4-3 and TRBJ1-2; weak D call: TRBD1 (6 bases). With 6 bases removed from V and 3 bases from J, the gap between germline ends came to 23 bases. In germline, CDR1 is LGHNA, CDR2 YSLEER. The CDR3 length is 17 residues. This chain's CDR3 is CASSPGDTNPSDYGYTF. The CDR3 bases are TGCGCCAGCAGTCCTGGGGACACTAATCCCTCGGACTATGGCTACACCTTC.

The rearrangement uses TRBV5-1 and TRBJ2-2; 9 positions match TRBD2. V was clipped by 0 bases and J by 6 bases; unmatched bases: 9. Germline CDR1 SGHRS, CDR2 YFSETQ. CDR3 size: 17 residues. The CDR3 nucleotides read TGCGCCAGCAGCTTGGCCGTCAGCGGGGGGTTTTCCGGGGAGCTGTTTTTT. Translating gives CASSLAVSGGFSGELFF.

This rearrangement joins TRBV25-1 to TRBJ1-2, with TRBD1 matching over 9 bases. The CDR3 has 14 amino acids. Germline lookup yields CDR1 MGHDK and CDR2 SYGVNS. J was trimmed by 6 bases and V by 1 base; bases with no gene match: 3. This CDR3 is CASSESGTGNGYTF. As DNA, the CDR3 is TGTGCCAGCAGTGAATCCGGGACAGGGAATGGCTACACCTTC.

The chain is built from TRBV7-2 and TRBJ2-2; 8 bases align to TRBD1. Germline CDR1 and CDR2: SGHTA and FQGNSA. The CDR3 consists of 17 residues. After removal of 5 bases from V and 1 base from J, the junction contained 9 bases not matched to a gene. CDR3 sequence reads: CASSTPQGALNTGELFF. CDR3 DNA: TGTGCCAGCAGCACACCCCAGGGGGCCTTGAACACCGGGGAGCTGTTTTTT.

The V gene is TRBV5-1, the J gene TRBJ2-1, with D maybe TRBD1 (5 bases). This CDR3 is 14 amino acids long. Deletions cut 3 bases from V and 5 bases from J, with 12 bases between. Germline V lookup: CDR1 SGHRS, CDR2 YFSETQ. The CDR3 sequence: CASSWGWRDNEQFF. CDR3 DNA: TGCGCCAGCAGCTGGGGCTGGCGAGACAATGAGCAGTTCTTC.

The gene calls are TRBV29-1 and TRBJ1-2; D uncertain. Between the trimmed V and J ends, which lost 4 bases and 8 bases, there was a span of 11 bases. Germline CDR1 is SQVTM and CDR2 is ANQGSEA. This CDR3 region has 11 residues. CDR3 DNA: TGCAGCGTTGGGGCCCGAGAAGGCTACACCTTC. The encoded protein is CSVGAREGYTF.

This chain links TRBV7-3 with TRBJ1-1; unclear D gene. This CDR3 is 15 amino acids long. Germline-derived CDR1 and CDR2 are SGHTA and FQGTGA. V gave up 0 bases and J gave up 1 base, with 9 bases separating them. The CDR3: CASSLTADPNTEAFF. In nucleotides, the CDR3 is TGTGCCAGCAGCTTAACGGCGGATCCGAACACTGAAGCTTTCTTT.

The chain couples TRBV10-1 to TRBJ2-4, with a tentative D call TRBD1 (6 bases). Per the germline V gene, CDR1 is WNHNN and CDR2 is SYGVQD (reference sequence). The V end was cut by 11 bases, the J end by 14 bases, with 22 bases between. This CDR3 comprises 12 residues. The CDR3, as DNA: TGCGCCGCCCCCGGGCAGGGGTTGCGTGAGTACTTC. This translates into CAAPGQGLREYF.

V and J are TRBV11-2 and TRBJ2-7, with 7 bases fitting TRBD1. Germline trimming cut 5 bases from V and 9 bases from J; bases unmatched to any gene: 10. The germline gives CDR1 SGHAT, CDR2 FQNNGV. This CDR3 is 13 amino acids long. The CDR3 coding sequence is TGTGCCAGCAGCGCCCCCTCGACAGGGCTGCAGTACTTC. Its protein is CASSAPSTGLQYF.

The CDR3 DNA is TGTGCCAGCAGACCCCGGGAGTCTGGAAACACCATATATTTT. This gives the protein CASRPRESGNTIYF. The chain couples TRBV2 to TRBJ1-3; D uncertain. The V end was cut by 6 bases, the J end by 1 base, with 10 bases between. The CDR3 totals 14 residues. CDR1 SNHLY and CDR2 FYNNEI come from the germline V gene.

This clone was observed a single time. The chain links TRBV5-1 to TRBJ2-1; D is ambiguous. Germline CDR1 and CDR2: SGHRS and YFSETQ. The CDR3 sequence is 15 residues long. Trimming removed 0 bases at V and 2 bases at J, with 9 bases between. The CDR3 reads CASSLGRYPYNEQFF. The CDR3 region has the DNA TGCGCCAGCAGCTTGGGCAGATACCCCTACAATGAGCAGTTCTTC.

The chain couples TRBV10-3 to TRBJ1-4; 7 nucleotides line up with TRBD1. The trim removed 4 bases at V and 7 bases at J, leaving 6 bases unmatched. The CDR3 runs to 14 residues. The germline CDR1 and CDR2 sequences are ENHRY and SYGVKD. The CDR3 nucleotides are TGTGCCATCAGTGGAAAGGGACAGCCTGAAAAACTGTTTTTT. Its translation: CAISGKGQPEKLFF.